This entry concerns a single TCR beta chain. What this receptor recognizes is not known. Base qualities are not recorded, but no much larger clone differs from it by a single base. This sample is part of a study of identical twins (TCRdb year 2016). Context from the whole study: To test whether fetal clonotypes persist, the study used deep sequencing on TCR alpha and beta repertoires from monozygotic twins, unrelated adults of various ages, and cord blood. Replicate twin experiments were performed at different times using different library preparation protocols to rule out contamination. General conclusions and limits of the study: Zero-insertion analyses could be partly confounded by invariant T cells such as MAIT and iNKT, though diverse VJ usage argued against such confounding for most clonotypes. Compared with coincidental sharing between unrelated individuals, out-of-frame TCR alpha sequences shared between twins showed an excess of sequences with low generation probability. Abundant cord blood beta clonotypes carried fewer insertions; young adult naive repertoires showed a weaker similar trend, while memory repertoires showed none. In monozygotic twins, recombination models systematically underestimated out-of-frame TCR alpha sharing, but the models matched the sharing seen between unrelated individuals. The excess sharing between twins in beta out-of-frame sequences was weaker because fewer shared sequences reduced the signal-to-noise ratio. Conclusions relied on cross-sectional statistical analysis, since the same donors could not be followed over many years.

Only healthy Caucasian donors were included. The twin cohort consisted of three pairs of female monozygotic twins, all aged roughly 18 to 29 years. CD4+ and CD8+ T cell populations were isolated with positive isolation kits from Invitrogen. V lost 0 bases and J lost 4 bases; the stretch between them is 4 bases long. For CDR1 and CDR2, the germline V gene lists SGDLS and YYNGEE. The CDR3 sequence holds 12 residues, the cysteine and phenylalanine included. Kept here is only the CDR3 DNA, which spans 36 bases and is read in frame from base 1. The library relied on 5' RACE. Sequenced on an Illumina HiSeq 2000. A universal primer binding site was introduced by template switching, and a unique molecular identifier was present in the final cDNA, enabling accurate counting of TCR cDNA molecules. First-strand cDNA for TCR alpha and beta chains was synthesized from specific primers in the conserved constant-segment region. Each cDNA library was double barcoded, with a SMART-Mk sample barcode plus Illumina barcodes, to control for contamination. Two successive PCR steps introduced TruSeq adapter sequences along with Illumina sample barcodes. The TCR alpha and beta cDNA libraries were sequenced on the Illumina HiSeq platform using custom primers. The original pipeline was this. MiGEC was used to process raw reads and extract unique molecular identifiers, and MiXCR was used to find CDR3 positions. For each individual, recombination models were inferred using an EM algorithm with the repgenHMM and IGoR tools. The analysis of shared clonotypes was done with the tcR package in R, with sharing normalized by the product of cloneset sizes. Out-of-frame nonproductive sequences were analyzed to study raw recombination free of thymic and clonal selection effects. TCRdb reprocessing: public reads trimmed at Q25 with fastp, clones called with MiXCR, in-frame beta chains kept. Under each unique CDR3 protein, matching rows form one entry showing the most common genes and DNA. These V and J calls originate from TCRdb's pipeline instead of the authors' own analysis. The sample profile shows roughly 190,000 distinct CDR3 sequences; around a sixth of them were found once. The ten largest account for 40% of the sample.

The same sample was also studied in work on T cells expressing NK-cell markers. The second study reports: TCR beta-chain repertoires were profiled in sorted CD3+CD56+NKG2C+, CD3+CD56+NKG2C- and CD3+CD56-NKG2C+ T-cell subsets from several donors. Of the eight sequenced donors, seven were found to be HCMV-seropositive and one was found to be HCMV-seronegative. To restrict sorting to alphabetaTCR-expressing T cells, an anti-gammadeltaTCR antibody was added in several experiments. In more than 5 donors, the dominant CD3+CD56+NKG2C+ clonotypes were found to rank among the top 10 CD8+ clonotypes and to make up about 1.0-7.5% of CD8+ T cells. Those dominant clonotypes were again the most abundant among CD3+CD56-NKG2C+ cells in a handful of donors, at roughly 28.3-60.1%. Whether the expanded NKG2C-expressing T cell clones were specific for HCMV antigens was left unclear. The study sequenced eight donors, all healthy volunteers chosen at random: three men and five women. HCMV-specific IgG was detected in serum with a commercial ELISA kit to determine HCMV serostatus. MIGEC was used to demultiplex reads and group reads by UMI, and MiTCR was used to assemble and quantify clonotypes. To exclude erroneous sequences, any TCR cDNA sequence not supported by at least two reads was discarded. The tcR package was used for downstream repertoire analysis, and clonotypes were matched between fractions using CDR3 nucleotide sequence together with V segment. VDJmatch was used to annotate antigen specificity against VDJdb, with one amino acid substitution allowed in CDR3.

Recombination connected TRBV9 to TRBJ1-1; no D gene is confidently identified. This TCR was recovered from a woman between 18 and 29 years old in good health. Sequenced material: CD8+ T cells sorted from blood. This receptor carries the CDR3 CASSVAGTEAFF. The bases read TGTGCCAGCAGCGTAGCGGGCACTGAAGCTTTCTTT.